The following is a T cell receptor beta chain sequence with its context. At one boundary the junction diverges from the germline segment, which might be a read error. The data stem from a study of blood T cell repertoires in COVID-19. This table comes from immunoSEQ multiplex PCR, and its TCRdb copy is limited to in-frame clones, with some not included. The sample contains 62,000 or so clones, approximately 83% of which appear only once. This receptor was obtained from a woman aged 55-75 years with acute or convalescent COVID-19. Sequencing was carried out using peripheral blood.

This chain's CDR3 is CASSMGGNQETQYF. CDR3 nucleotides: TGTGCCAGTAGTATGGGGGGAAACCAGGAGACCCAGTACTTC. This chain connects TRBV19 to TRBJ2-5, with D maybe TRBD2 (6 bases). The germline gives CDR1 LNHDA, CDR2 SQIVND (reference sequence). The CDR3 loop spans 14 amino acids.